A single T cell receptor beta chain is shown here with its context. Treatment described: oral pan-JAK inhibitor, 5-10 mg twice daily. Sampling of alopecia areata patients yielded lesional scalp punch biopsies as well as peripheral blood. The sample is drawn from a study of CD8+ T cells in alopecia areata. Study-wide background: A regimen of oral tofacitinib, 5 to 10 mg twice daily, was given to treated patients. A 6-month period off drug followed tofacitinib, which lasted 6 to 18 months.

The germline V gene has CDR1 LGHNA and CDR2 YSLEER. The CDR3 extends over 12 amino acids. V was cut by 3 bases and J by 7 bases, with 6 bases left in between. The authors extracted RNA and reverse transcribed it into cDNA as the sequencing template. Clones were read by immunoSEQ multiplex PCR, and TCRdb kept only the in-frame ones, dropping some. Of about 200,000 clones in the sample, roughly 50% were seen once. The receptor was derived from a human donor with alopecia areata. The chain employs TRBV4-3 and TRBJ2-2; D is unclear. This specimen was CD4+ T cells sorted from blood, taken at week 24, from a patient treated with tofacitinib. The CDR3 sequence is CASSQIGGELFF. The DNA of the CDR3 is TGCGCCAGCAGCCAGATCGGCGGGGAGCTGTTTTTT.